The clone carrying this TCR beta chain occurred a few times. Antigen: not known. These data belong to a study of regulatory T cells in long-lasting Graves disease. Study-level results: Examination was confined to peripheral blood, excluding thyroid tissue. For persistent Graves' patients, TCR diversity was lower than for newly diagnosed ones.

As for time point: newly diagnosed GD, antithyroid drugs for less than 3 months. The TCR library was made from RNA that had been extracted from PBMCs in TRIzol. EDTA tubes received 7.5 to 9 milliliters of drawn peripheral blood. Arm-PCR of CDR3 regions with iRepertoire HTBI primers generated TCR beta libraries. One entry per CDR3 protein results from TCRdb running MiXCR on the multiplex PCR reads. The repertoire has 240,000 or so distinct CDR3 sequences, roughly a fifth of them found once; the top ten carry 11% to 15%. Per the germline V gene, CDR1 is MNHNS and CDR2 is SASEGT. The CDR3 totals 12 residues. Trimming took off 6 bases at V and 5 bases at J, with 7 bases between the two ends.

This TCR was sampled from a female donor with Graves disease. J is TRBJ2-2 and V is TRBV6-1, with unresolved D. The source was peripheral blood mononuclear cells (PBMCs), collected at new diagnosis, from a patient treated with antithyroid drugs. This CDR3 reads CASRHMTGELFF. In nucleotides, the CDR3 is TGTGCCAGCAGGCATATGACCGGGGAGCTGTTTTTT.